This TCR beta chain is drawn from a study of Graves' ophthalmopathy and Graves' hyperthyroidism. For repertoire sequencing, the TCR beta CDR3 regions were amplified from RNA transcripts. HTBI primers were employed in first-round RT-PCR, then a second-round multiplex PCR followed. MiXCR was run by TCRdb on the multiplex PCR reads, yielding one entry per CDR3 protein. The data show 600,000 to 650,000 distinct CDR3 sequences, with 22% seen just once and more than 5.5% held by the top ten. This clonotype was found a few times. Enrolled hyperthyroidism patients had a new diagnosis, a duration under 2 months, and an age of 18 to 65. As diagnostic evidence, clinical symptoms, serum thyroxine, TRAb, thyroid ultrasound and orbital computed tomography were relied upon. Looked up from germline, CDR1 is KGHDR and CDR2 is SFDVKD. V was clipped by 5 bases and J by 5 bases; unmatched bases: 10. The CDR3 loop spans 15 amino acids.

The V and J genes are TRBV24-1 and TRBJ2-7; 8 bases line up with TRBD2. Sample: peripheral blood. The receptor was isolated from a woman under 30 with stable Graves' hyperthyroidism. Some clones in this sample may be carry-over from other donors' samples. DNA of the CDR3: TGTGCCACCAGTGCGGCGGCGGGAGGAAGGCACGAGCAGTACTTC. Translating gives CATSAAAGGRHEQYF.